This T cell receptor (beta chain) emerged from a study of T cells in Graves' hyperthyroidism and ophthalmopathy. Investigators excluded patients with uncontrolled infection, other autoimmune disease, pregnancy or lactation. Findings and caveats of the study: Most clonotypes expanded in thyroid above 0.001 were likewise present in blood. Median prediction lead before ophthalmopathy onset was around 6.9 months with the model.

The CDR3 regions of TCR beta were amplified from RNA transcripts. Initially, a first-round RT-PCR of the TCR CDR3 employed the HTBI primer set. TCRdb reprocessed the multiplex PCR reads via MiXCR and lists one record per CDR3 protein. This sample has fewer than 750,000 distinct CDR3 sequences, with around 15% found just once. The CDR3 totals 14 residues. Per germline, CDR1 MDHEN and CDR2 SYDVKM. V was shortened by 10 bases and J by 2 bases, with 15 bases between the two germline ends. This clonotype was picked up many times. Its target is not known. Specimen: blood. The J gene is TRBJ1-5, the V gene TRBV28; D remains unclear. The sequence was collected from a woman in her thirties or forties with Graves' ophthalmopathy. DNA for the CDR3: TGTGCCACTACCGTCTTCGACGGCAATCAGCCCCAGCATTTT. Translation: CATTVFDGNQPQHF.